These 26 T cell receptor beta chains were all obtained from the same sample, sequenced in a study of early T cells in non-severe SARS-CoV-2 infection. TCRdb independently ran MiXCR on the 5' RACE reads; one entry per CDR3 protein. The sample carries some 28,000 distinct CDR3 sequences, around 5.1% recorded once. Sequencing was done on a sample of whole blood. Receptor source: an adult who was a healthcare worker with PCR-confirmed SARS-CoV-2 infection or an uninfected control (not recorded which).

This clonotype was seen a handful of times. The J gene is TRBJ2-3, the V gene TRBV6-2 or TRBV6-3, with TRBD2 matching over 9 bases. The CDR3 length is 16 residues. In germline, CDR1 is MNHEY, CDR2 SVGEGT. With V trimmed by 6 bases and J by 1 base, 8 bases remained unmatched. The CDR3 region is CASSRRLAVGTDTQYF. The CDR3, as DNA: TGTGCCAGCAGCCGCCGACTAGCGGTGGGCACAGATACGCAGTATTTT.

There are many counts of this clonotype. This chain links TRBV12-3 or TRBV12-4 with TRBJ1-2; maybe TRBD1 (5 bases). This CDR3 is 17 amino acids long. The V end lost 5 bases, the J end lost 8 bases, and 27 bases lay between the germline ends. The CDR3 coding sequence is TGTGCCAGCAGTCCTGACTCTCATTTTGACAGAACGGGAGGCTACACCTTC. Amino acids: CASSPDSHFDRTGGYTF.

This clonotype was counted many times. V is TRBV5-5 and J is TRBJ1-1, with D uncertain. The V gene's germline CDR1 is SGHKS and CDR2 YYEKEE (reference sequence). Trimming pared 4 bases from V and 1 base from J, leaving 14 bases between. The CDR3 runs to 15 residues. The CDR3: CASSLRPGSNTEAFF. CDR3 bases: TGTGCCAGCAGCCTAAGGCCGGGGTCGAACACTGAAGCTTTCTTT.

The sample holds many counts of this clonotype. This chain joins TRBV19 and TRBJ2-7; D call uncertain. This CDR3 spans 14 amino acids. The V end was cut by 3 bases, the J end by 2 bases, with 11 bases between. Germline loops: CDR1 LNHDA, CDR2 SQIVND (reference sequence). The CDR3 region has the DNA TGTGCCAGTAGTATTTTAAACGGTCCCTACGAGCAGTACTTC. Its protein is CASSILNGPYEQYF. Supplemented by reference TRBV19 and TRBJ2-7, the full variable domain reads DGGITQSPKYLFRKEGQNVTLSCEQNLNHDAMYWYRQDPGQGLRLIYYSQIVNDFQKGDIAEGYSVSREKKESFPLTVTSAQKNPTAFYLCASSILNGPYEQYFGPGTRLTVT.

This clonotype occurred a few times. The chain couples TRBV13 to TRBJ2-1, with a weak D call TRBD2 (6 bases). V was shortened by 9 bases and J by 3 bases, with 12 bases between the two germline ends. Germline CDR1 and CDR2: PRHDT and FYEKMQ (reference sequence). The CDR3 consists of 13 residues. The CDR3 is CASSGENYNEQFF. In DNA form, the CDR3 reads TGTGCCAGTTCGGGGGAGAACTACAATGAGCAGTTCTTC. The complete variable domain, with remaining parts taken from reference TRBV13 and TRBJ2-1, reads AAGVIQSPRHLIKEKRETATLKCYPIPRHDTVYWYQQGPGQDPQFLISFYEKMQSDKGSIPDRFSAQQFSDYHSELNMSSLELGDSALYFCASSGENYNEQFFGPGTRLTVL.

This clonotype has a count of ten or more. This chain uses TRBV6-2 or TRBV6-3 with TRBJ1-6; a possible D gene is TRBD1 (6 bases). CDR3 length: 16 residues. V dropped 6 bases and J dropped 9 bases, with 21 bases sitting between them. Germline CDR1 and CDR2: MNHEY and SVGEGT. In DNA, the CDR3 is TGTGCCAGCAGACGTAACAGGGCCGGTTTTACTTCACCCCTCCACTTT. This codes for CASRRNRAGFTSPLHF.

This rearrangement joins TRBV7-8 to TRBJ2-7; TRBD1 agrees at 11 bases. The CDR3 is 14 residues long. V lost 0 bases, J lost 5 bases, and 0 bases stayed unmatched. Germline-derived CDR1 and CDR2 are SGHVS and FQNEAQ. This CDR3 is CASSLAGQGDEQYF. The CDR3 coding sequence is TGTGCCAGCAGCTTAGCGGGACAGGGGGACGAGCAGTACTTC.

At least ten counts were recorded for this clonotype. The chain combines TRBV20-1 with TRBJ2-4, with TRBD1 identical over 9 bases. The CDR3 runs 15 residues. V lost 6 bases, J lost 6 bases, and 12 bases stayed unmatched. In germline, CDR1 is DFQATT, CDR2 SNEGSKA (reference sequence). The CDR3 DNA is TGCAGTGCATTGAGACCGGGACAGGGTGGAAACATTCAGTACTTC. Protein product: CSALRPGQGGNIQYF.

This clonotype was counted only a few times. The rearrangement joins TRBV10-3 to TRBJ2-2, with TRBD2 matching over 14 bases. V was pared by 6 bases and J by 1 base, with 7 bases of the junction left unmatched. CDR1 is ENHRY and CDR2 is SYGVKD in the germline V gene. This CDR3 spans 18 amino acids. The CDR3 coding sequence is TGTGCCATCAGCTTCGGACTAGCGGGGGGTCAGAACACCGGGGAGCTGTTTTTT. Residues: CAISFGLAGGQNTGELFF.

This clonotype was seen only a few times. The chain recombines TRBV11-3 with TRBJ2-7; 8 bases are shared with TRBD2. V gave up 1 base and J gave up 3 bases; unmatched junction bases: 11. The CDR3 consists of 17 residues. CDR1 and CDR2 from the germline V gene are SGHNT and YENEEA. This chain's CDR3 is CASSLGPTGGQIYEQYF. CDR3 in DNA: TGTGCCAGCAGCTTAGGTCCCACGGGAGGGCAAATCTACGAGCAGTACTTC.

This clonotype occurred many times. V usage is TRBV27 and J usage is TRBJ1-1; D perhaps matches TRBD1 (5 bases). Trimming stripped 6 bases from V and 0 bases from J, with 14 bases between. The CDR3 totals 15 residues. Germline V gene sequence: CDR1 MNHEY, CDR2 SMNVEV (reference sequence). CDR3 nucleotides: TGTGCCAGCAGCCTTACTGTCAGGGTGAACACTGAAGCTTTCTTT. Protein: CASSLTVRVNTEAFF.

This clonotype was recorded many times. Here the CDR3 reads CASNLAGGPGNEQFF. CDR3 sequence (DNA): TGTGCCAGCAACTTAGCGGGAGGGCCGGGTAATGAGCAGTTCTTC. The chain is built from TRBV6-1 and TRBJ2-1; 11 bases are a match to TRBD2. Germline trimming cut 7 bases from V and 7 bases from J; bases unmatched to any gene: 9. From germline, CDR1 is MNHNS and CDR2 SASEGT. The CDR3 sequence is 15 residues long.

This clonotype was counted at least ten times. In nucleotides, the CDR3 is TGTGCCAGCAGCCGTAGGGACGGTAATTCACCCCTCCACTTT. It is translated as CASSRRDGNSPLHF. This chain links TRBV7-9 with TRBJ1-6; D might be TRBD1 (5 bases). Trimming pared 5 bases from V and 6 bases from J, leaving 11 bases between. Germline lookup yields CDR1 SEHNR and CDR2 FQNEAQ (reference sequence). CDR3 length: 14 amino acids.

This chain joins TRBV28 and TRBJ2-3, with D tentatively TRBD2 (5 bases). V dropped 3 bases and J dropped 2 bases, with 9 bases sitting between them. Germline V CDR1 and CDR2: MDHEN, SYDVKM. This CDR3 spans 14 amino acids. CDR3 region: CASSFRGYTDTQYF. The DNA for the CDR3 is TGTGCCAGCAGTTTTCGGGGTTACACAGATACGCAGTATTTT.

This clonotype has ten or more counts. The rearrangement links TRBV7-9 to TRBJ1-1, with a tentative D call TRBD1 (5 bases). The V end was cut by 1 base, the J end by 6 bases, with 9 bases between. Germline assignment: CDR1 SEHNR and CDR2 FQNEAQ (reference sequence). This CDR3 is 13 amino acids long. The CDR3 here is CASSLVRGSEAFF. Written as DNA, the CDR3 is TGTGCCAGCAGCTTAGTAAGGGGTTCTGAAGCTTTCTTT.

This clonotype was recorded at least ten times. The chain links TRBV5-1 to TRBJ1-1, with D possibly being TRBD1 (5 bases). The CDR3 runs 16 residues. The V end was cut by 1 base, the J end by 2 bases, with 15 bases between. Germline V gene sequence: CDR1 SGHRS, CDR2 YFSETQ. DNA of the CDR3: TGCGCCAGCAGCTTGCCCCAAGGGGAGGCTAACACTGAAGCTTTCTTT. Translation: CASSLPQGEANTEAFF.

The V and J genes are TRBV9 and TRBJ1-3; 7 bases fit TRBD1. In germline, CDR1 is SGDLS, CDR2 YYNGEE. The CDR3 loop spans 14 amino acids. Unmatched junction bases numbered 1, after V lost 2 bases and J lost 2 bases. CDR3 sequence (DNA): TGTGCCAGCAGCGTGCAGGGGGCTGGAAACACCATATATTTT. Amino acids: CASSVQGAGNTIYF.

This chain connects TRBV6-1 to TRBJ2-1, with 14 bases fitting TRBD2. Germline V gene data show CDR1 as MNHNS and CDR2 as SASEGT. The CDR3 covers 24 residues. V was clipped by 2 bases and J by 7 bases; unmatched bases: 28. CDR3 in amino acids: CASSELPLVFVMPGLAGERNEQFF. As DNA, the CDR3 is TGTGCCAGCAGTGAACTGCCTTTAGTGTTTGTCATGCCGGGACTAGCGGGAGAGAGAAATGAGCAGTTCTTC.

CDR3 residues: CASSPTGAPNTGELFF. CDR3 sequence (DNA): TGTGCCAGTAGTCCAACAGGGGCACCGAACACCGGGGAGCTGTTTTTT. The gene calls are TRBV19 and TRBJ2-2, with TRBD1 matching over 7 bases. The CDR3 has 16 residues. In germline, CDR1 is LNHDA, CDR2 SQIVND (reference sequence). The J segment lost 0 bases and the V segment lost 5 bases, leaving 6 bases of the junction unmatched.

This clonotype was recorded many times. The chain has TRBV12-3 or TRBV12-4 and TRBJ1-6, with D possibly being TRBD1 (6 bases). Trimming shortened V by 6 bases and J by 10 bases, and 16 bases separated the two germline ends. The CDR3 runs 14 residues. The CDR3 loop is CASRGSGAVSPLHF. The CDR3, as DNA: TGTGCCAGCAGGGGATCAGGGGCAGTCTCACCCCTCCACTTT.

This clonotype came up many times. The genes are TRBV6-1 and TRBJ2-3; 12 nucleotides align to TRBD2. The trim removed 1 base at V and 2 bases at J, leaving 1 base unmatched. Germline CDR1 reads MNHNS; CDR2 reads SASEGT. There are 16 residues in the CDR3. The DNA for the CDR3 is TGTGCCAGCAGTGAAGGGACTAGCGGGGTCACAGATACGCAGTATTTT. It encodes CASSEGTSGVTDTQYF.

This clonotype was observed at least ten times. The V gene is TRBV19, the J gene TRBJ1-2; D perhaps matches TRBD1 (5 bases). Trimming pared 9 bases from V and 4 bases from J, leaving 15 bases between. The CDR3 totals 13 residues. Germline-derived CDR1 and CDR2 are LNHDA and SQIVND (reference sequence). CDR3 region: CASSTLTVYGYTF. DNA for the CDR3: TGTGCCAGCTCCACCCTGACAGTCTATGGCTACACCTTC.

In this sample, this clonotype turned up many times. V gene TRBV12-3 or TRBV12-4 combines with J gene TRBJ1-2; D is unresolved. The CDR3 spans 12 residues. Trimming cost V 8 bases and J 2 bases, with 9 bases left between them. CDR3 residues: CASSQTNYGYTF. CDR3 bases: TGTGCCAGCTCACAAACGAACTATGGCTACACCTTC.

In its sample, this clonotype was seen many times. The chain combines TRBV16 with TRBJ1-1; D call uncertain. Germline V gene sequence: CDR1 KGHSY, CDR2 FQNENV. The CDR3 is 15 amino acids. Trimming removed 2 bases at V and 0 bases at J, with 10 bases between. CDR3 residues: CASSQLSKLNTEAFF. The CDR3 DNA reads as TGTGCCAGCAGCCAACTTTCTAAATTGAACACTGAAGCTTTCTTT.

This clonotype was observed many times. The V and J genes are TRBV6-2 or TRBV6-3 and TRBJ2-1, with TRBD1 matching 11 bases. The trim removed 6 bases at V and 6 bases at J, leaving 7 bases unmatched. Germline V gene data show CDR1 as MNHEY and CDR2 as SVGEGT. The CDR3 extends over 15 amino acids. Here the CDR3 DNA reads TGTGCCAGCAGGTGGGGCGGGACAGGGGGCAATGAGCAGTTCTTC. It codes for CASRWGGTGGNEQFF.

The V gene is TRBV7-2, the J gene TRBJ1-3; D gene uncertain. Germline CDR1 reads SGHTA; CDR2 reads FQGNSA. CDR3 length: 13 residues. V was shortened by 1 base and J by 10 bases, with 11 bases between the two germline ends. The CDR3 DNA reads as TGTGCCAGCAGCTTAGAATACCGACGGACCATATATTTT. The encoded protein is CASSLEYRRTIYF.